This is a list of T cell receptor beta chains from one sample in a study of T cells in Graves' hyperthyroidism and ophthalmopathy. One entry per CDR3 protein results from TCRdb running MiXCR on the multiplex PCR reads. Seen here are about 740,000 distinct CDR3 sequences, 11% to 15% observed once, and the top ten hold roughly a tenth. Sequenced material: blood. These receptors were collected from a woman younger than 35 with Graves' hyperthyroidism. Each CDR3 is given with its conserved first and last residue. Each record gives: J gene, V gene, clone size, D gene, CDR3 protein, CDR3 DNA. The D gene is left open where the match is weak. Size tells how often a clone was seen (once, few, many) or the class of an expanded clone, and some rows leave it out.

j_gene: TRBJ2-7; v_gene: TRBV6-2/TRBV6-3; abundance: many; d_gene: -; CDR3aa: CASRDPVSEQYF; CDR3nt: TGTGCCAGCAGGGACCCTGTTTCGGAGCAGTACTTC
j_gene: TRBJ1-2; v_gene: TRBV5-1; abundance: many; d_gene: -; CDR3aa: CASSLELRDGYTF; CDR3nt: TGCGCCAGCAGCTTGGAGTTACGAGATGGCTACACCTTC
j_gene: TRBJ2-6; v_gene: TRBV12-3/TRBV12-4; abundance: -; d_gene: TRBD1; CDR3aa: CASRDRGAGANVLTF; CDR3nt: TGTGCCAGCAGGGACAGGGGGGCTGGGGCCAACGTCCTGACTTTC
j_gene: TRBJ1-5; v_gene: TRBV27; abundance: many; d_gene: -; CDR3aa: CASSLRGHSNQPQHF; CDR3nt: TGTGCCAGCAGCCTGAGAGGACATAGCAATCAGCCCCAGCATTTT
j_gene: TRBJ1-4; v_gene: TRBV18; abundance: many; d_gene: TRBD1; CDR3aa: CASSPGQGAREKLFF; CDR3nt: TGTGCCAGCTCACCAGGACAGGGGGCCCGTGAAAAACTGTTTTTT
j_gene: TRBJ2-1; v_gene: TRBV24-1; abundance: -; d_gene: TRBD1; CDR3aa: CATSAKTGGHEQFF; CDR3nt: TGTGCCACCAGTGCGAAGACAGGGGGCCATGAGCAGTTCTTC
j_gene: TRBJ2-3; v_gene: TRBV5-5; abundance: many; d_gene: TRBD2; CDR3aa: CASSWTSGASTDTQYF; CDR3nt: TGTGCCAGCAGCTGGACTAGCGGGGCTAGCACAGATACGCAGTATTTT
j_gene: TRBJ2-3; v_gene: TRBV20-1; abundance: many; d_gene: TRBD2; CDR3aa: CSARVPTSGSGTDTQYF; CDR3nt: TGCAGTGCTAGAGTTCCGACTAGCGGGAGTGGCACAGATACGCAGTATTTT
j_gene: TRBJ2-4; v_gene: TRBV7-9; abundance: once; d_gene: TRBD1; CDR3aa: CASSPSLPDRARAKNIQYF; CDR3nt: TGTGCCAGCAGCCCCTCCCTACCGGACAGGGCCCGAGCCAAAAACATTCAGTACTTC
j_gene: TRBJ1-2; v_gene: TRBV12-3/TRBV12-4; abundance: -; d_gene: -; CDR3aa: CAGAKWGRGYGYTF; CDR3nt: TGTGCCGGTGCAAAGTGGGGAAGGGGCTATGGCTACACCTTC
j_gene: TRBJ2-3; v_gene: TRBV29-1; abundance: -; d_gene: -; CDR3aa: CSVLPISSKSFDTQYF; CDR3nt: TGCAGCGTCCTTCCGATTAGTTCGAAGAGTTTCGATACGCAGTATTTT
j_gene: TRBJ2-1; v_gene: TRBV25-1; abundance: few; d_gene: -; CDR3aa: CATSPPSPSYNEQFF; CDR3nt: TGTGCCACCAGCCCACCTAGTCCCTCCTACAATGAGCAGTTCTTC
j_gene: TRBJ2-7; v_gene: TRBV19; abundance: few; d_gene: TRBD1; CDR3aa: CASSTSTGRRNEQYF; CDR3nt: TGTGCCAGTAGTACTTCGACAGGGAGAAGAAACGAGCAGTACTTC
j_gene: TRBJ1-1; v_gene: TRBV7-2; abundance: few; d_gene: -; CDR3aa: CASSLVGGGNTEASF; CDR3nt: -
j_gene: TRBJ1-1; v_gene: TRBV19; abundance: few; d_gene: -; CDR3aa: CASRQDVWTEAFF; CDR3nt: TGTGCCAGTAGACAGGACGTTTGGACTGAAGCTTTCTTT
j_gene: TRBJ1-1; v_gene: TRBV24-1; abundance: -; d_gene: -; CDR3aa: CATSDWGDTEAFF; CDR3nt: TGTGCCACCAGTGATTGGGGGGACACTGAAGCTTTCTTT
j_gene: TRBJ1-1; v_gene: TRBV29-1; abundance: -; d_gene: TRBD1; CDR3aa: CSVRQGYTEAFF; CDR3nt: TGCAGCGTTCGACAGGGCTACACTGAAGCTTTCTTT
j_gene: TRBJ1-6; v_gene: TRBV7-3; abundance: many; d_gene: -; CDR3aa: CASSLGLRGDSPLHF; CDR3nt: TGTGCCAGCAGCTTGGGGCTACGGGGAGATTCACCCCTCCACTTT
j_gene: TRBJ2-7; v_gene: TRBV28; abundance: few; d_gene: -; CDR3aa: CASSLPDYRGYEQYF; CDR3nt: TGTGCCAGCAGTTTACCGGACTACCGAGGTTACGAGCAGTACTTC
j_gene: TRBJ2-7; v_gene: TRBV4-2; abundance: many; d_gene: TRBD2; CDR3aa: CASSQGTGLAGYEQYF; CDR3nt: TGTGCCAGCAGCCAAGGTACGGGACTAGCGGGCTACGAGCAGTACTTC
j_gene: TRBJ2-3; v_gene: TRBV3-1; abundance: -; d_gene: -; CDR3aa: CASSQDRGITDTQYF; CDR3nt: TGTGCCAGCAGCCAAGATCGGGGGATCACAGATACGCAGTATTTT
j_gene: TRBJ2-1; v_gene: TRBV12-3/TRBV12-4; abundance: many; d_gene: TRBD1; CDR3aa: CASSLGQGKYNEQFF; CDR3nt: TGTGCCAGCAGTCTCGGACAGGGAAAATACAATGAGCAGTTCTTC
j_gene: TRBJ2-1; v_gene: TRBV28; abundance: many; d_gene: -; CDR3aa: CASSFSGFSYNEQFF; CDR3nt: TGTGCCAGCAGTTTTTCCGGGTTCTCCTACAATGAGCAGTTCTTC
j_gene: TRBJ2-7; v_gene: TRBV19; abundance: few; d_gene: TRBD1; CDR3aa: CASSIGTGQIYEQYF; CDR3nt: TGTGCCAGTAGTATTGGTACGGGACAGATCTACGAGCAGTACTTC
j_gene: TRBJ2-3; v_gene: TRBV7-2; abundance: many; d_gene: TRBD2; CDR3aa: CASSSIRSGRWDTQYF; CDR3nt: TGTGCCAGCAGCTCCATACGGAGCGGGAGGTGGGATACGCAGTATTTT
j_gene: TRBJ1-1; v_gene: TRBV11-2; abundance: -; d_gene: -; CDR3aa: CASSLLGSGGPTEAFF; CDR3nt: TGTGCCAGCAGCTTATTGGGAAGCGGTGGGCCCACTGAAGCTTTCTTT
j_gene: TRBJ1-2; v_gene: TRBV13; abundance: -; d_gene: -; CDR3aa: CASLVGYTF; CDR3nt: TGTGCCAGCCTCGTCGGCTACACCTTC
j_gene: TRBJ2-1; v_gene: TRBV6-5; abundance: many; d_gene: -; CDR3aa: CASSYVGPNNEQFF; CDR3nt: TGTGCCAGCAGTTACGTTGGGCCAAACAATGAGCAGTTCTTC
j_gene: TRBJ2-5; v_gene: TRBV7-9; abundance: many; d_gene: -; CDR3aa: CASSSTGVAETQYF; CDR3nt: TGTGCCAGCAGCTCAACCGGTGTTGCAGAGACCCAGTACTTC
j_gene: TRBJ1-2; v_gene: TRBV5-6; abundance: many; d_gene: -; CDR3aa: CASSFPSRNGYTF; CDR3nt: TGTGCCAGCAGCTTCCCCAGTAGGAATGGCTACACCTTC
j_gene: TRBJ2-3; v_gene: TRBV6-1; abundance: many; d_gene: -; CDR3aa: CASSYGGAEDTQYF; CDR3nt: TGTGCCAGCAGTTATGGGGGGGCAGAGGATACGCAGTATTTT
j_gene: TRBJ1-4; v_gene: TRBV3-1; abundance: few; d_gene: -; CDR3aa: CASSRRGAARGEKLFF; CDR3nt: TGTGCCAGCAGCCGTCGAGGGGCAGCCCGTGGGGAAAAACTGTTTTTT
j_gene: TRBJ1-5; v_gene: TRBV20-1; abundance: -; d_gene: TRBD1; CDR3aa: CSAIGQGYQPQHF; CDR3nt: TGCAGTGCTATCGGACAGGGGTATCAGCCCCAGCATTTT
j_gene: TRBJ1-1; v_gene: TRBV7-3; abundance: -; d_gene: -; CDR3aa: CASSLLGGSEAFF; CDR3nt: TGTGCCAGCAGCTTATTGGGGGGCTCTGAAGCTTTCTTT
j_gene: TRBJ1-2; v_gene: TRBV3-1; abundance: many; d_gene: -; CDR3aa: CASSPDSRGYTF; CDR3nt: TGTGCCAGCAGCCCCGACTCGCGAGGCTACACCTTC
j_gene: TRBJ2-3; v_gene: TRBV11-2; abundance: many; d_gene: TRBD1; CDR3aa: CASSDWTGTRTDTQYF; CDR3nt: TGTGCCAGCAGCGACTGGACAGGTACCAGGACGGATACGCAGTATTTT
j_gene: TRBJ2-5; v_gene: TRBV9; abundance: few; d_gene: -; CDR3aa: CASSAAGRRETQYF; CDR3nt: TGTGCCAGCAGCGCCGCGGGTAGGAGAGAGACCCAGTACTTC
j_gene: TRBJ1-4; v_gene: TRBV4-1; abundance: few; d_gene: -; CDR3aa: CASSDDGGINEKLFF; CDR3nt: TGCGCCAGCAGCGACGACGGTGGAATTAATGAAAAACTGTTTTTT
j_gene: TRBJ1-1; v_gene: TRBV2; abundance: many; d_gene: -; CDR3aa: CASSDHLNTEAFF; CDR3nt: TGTGCCAGCAGTGATCACTTGAACACTGAAGCTTTCTTT
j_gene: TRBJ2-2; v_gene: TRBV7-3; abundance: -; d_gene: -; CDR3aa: CASSSLNFGGTGELFF; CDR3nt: TGTGCCAGCAGCTCACTAAATTTCGGAGGGACCGGGGAGCTGTTTTTT
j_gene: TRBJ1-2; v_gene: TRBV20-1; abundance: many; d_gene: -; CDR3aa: CSASLSSEDGYTF; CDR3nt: TGCAGTGCTAGCCTCTCCTCCGAGGATGGCTACACCTTC
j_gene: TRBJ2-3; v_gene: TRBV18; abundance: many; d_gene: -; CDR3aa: CASSQEFPPDTQYF; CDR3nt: TGTGCCAGCTCACAGGAGTTTCCGCCAGATACGCAGTATTTT
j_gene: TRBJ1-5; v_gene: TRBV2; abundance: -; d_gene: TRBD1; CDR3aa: CASSDSGQGIQPQHF; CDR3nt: TGTGCCAGCAGTGATTCCGGACAGGGCATTCAGCCCCAGCATTTT
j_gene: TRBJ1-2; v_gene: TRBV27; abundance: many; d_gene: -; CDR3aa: CASSLSIDANYGYTF; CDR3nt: TGTGCCAGCAGTTTATCGATCGACGCTAACTATGGCTACACCTTC
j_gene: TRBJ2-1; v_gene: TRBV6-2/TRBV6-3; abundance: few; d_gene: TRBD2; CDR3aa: CASRRTSGGRNNEQFF; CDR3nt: TGTGCCAGCAGGAGGACTAGCGGGGGCCGAAACAATGAGCAGTTCTTC
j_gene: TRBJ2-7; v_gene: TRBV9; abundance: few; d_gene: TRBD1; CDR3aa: CASSPGGGQSYEQYF; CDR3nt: TGTGCCAGCAGCCCAGGGGGTGGACAGAGCTACGAGCAGTACTTC
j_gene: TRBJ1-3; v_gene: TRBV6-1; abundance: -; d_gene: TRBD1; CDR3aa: CAAEGSGQGNTIYF; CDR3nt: TGTGCCGCAGAGGGGTCGGGACAGGGAAACACCATATATTTT
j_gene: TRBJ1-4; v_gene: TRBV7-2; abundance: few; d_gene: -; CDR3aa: CASSLATSFTNEKLFF; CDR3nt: TGTGCCAGCAGCTTAGCGACGTCCTTTACCAATGAAAAACTGTTTTTT
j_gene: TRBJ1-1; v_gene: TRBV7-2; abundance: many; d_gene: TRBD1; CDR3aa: CASSLMGQGVTEAFF; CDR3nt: TGTGCCAGCAGCTTAATGGGACAGGGTGTAACTGAAGCTTTCTTT
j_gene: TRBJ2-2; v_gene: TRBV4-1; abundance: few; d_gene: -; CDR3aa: CASSQALQGGTGELFF; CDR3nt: TGCGCCAGCAGCCAAGCCCTCCAGGGGGGCACCGGGGAGCTGTTTTTT
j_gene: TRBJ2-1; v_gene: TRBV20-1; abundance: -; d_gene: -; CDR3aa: CSARGARIYNEQFF; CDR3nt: TGCAGTGCTAGAGGAGCGAGAATATACAATGAGCAGTTCTTC
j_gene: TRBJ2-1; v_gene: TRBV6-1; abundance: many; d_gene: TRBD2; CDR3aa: CASSKRTSGYNEQFF; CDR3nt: TGTGCCAGCAGCAAAAGGACTAGCGGCTACAATGAGCAGTTCTTC
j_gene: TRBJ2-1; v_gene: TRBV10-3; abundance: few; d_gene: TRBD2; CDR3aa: CAISDGLAGALEQFF; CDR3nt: TGTGCCATCAGTGACGGTCTAGCGGGAGCGCTTGAGCAGTTCTTC
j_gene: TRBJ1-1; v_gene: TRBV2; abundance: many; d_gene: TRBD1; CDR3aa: CASSERDRPNTEAFF; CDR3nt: TGTGCCAGCAGTGAAAGGGACAGACCGAACACTGAAGCTTTCTTT
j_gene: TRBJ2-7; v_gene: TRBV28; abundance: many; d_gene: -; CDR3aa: CASSGGGTGSYEQYF; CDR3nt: TGTGCCAGCAGTGGGGGGGGGACAGGATCCTACGAGCAGTACTTC